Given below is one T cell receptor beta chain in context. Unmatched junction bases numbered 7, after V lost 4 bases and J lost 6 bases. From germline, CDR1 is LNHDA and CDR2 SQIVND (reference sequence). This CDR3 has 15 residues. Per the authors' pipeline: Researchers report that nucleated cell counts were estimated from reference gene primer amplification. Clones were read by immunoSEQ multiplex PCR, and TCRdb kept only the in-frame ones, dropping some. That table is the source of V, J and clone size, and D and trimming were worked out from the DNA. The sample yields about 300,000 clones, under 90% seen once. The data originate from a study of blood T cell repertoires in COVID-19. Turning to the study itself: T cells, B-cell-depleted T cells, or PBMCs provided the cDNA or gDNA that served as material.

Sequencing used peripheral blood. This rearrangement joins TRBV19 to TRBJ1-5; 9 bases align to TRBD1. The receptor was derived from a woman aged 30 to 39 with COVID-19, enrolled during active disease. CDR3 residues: CASSSLQGAGQPQHF. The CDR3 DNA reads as TGTGCCAGTAGTAGCCTACAGGGGGCTGGTCAGCCCCAGCATTTT.